The 17 T cell receptor beta chains below come from one sample, sequenced in a study of Tregs in tolerant kidney transplant recipients. The repertoire was sequenced with immunoSEQ multiplex PCR; TCRdb's copy has only in-frame clones and lacks some. The table includes roughly 80,000 clones, roughly 98% detected once. Sequencing was performed on CD4+ T cells from blood, taken before the transplant. The origin of the receptors is a human donor who received a combined kidney and bone marrow transplant.

The rearrangement joins TRBV19 to TRBJ2-5, with a possible D match to TRBD2 (6 bases). There are 14 residues in the CDR3. Germline CDR1 is LNHDA and CDR2 is SQIVND (reference sequence). V shed 6 bases and J shed 1 base, with 12 bases lying between them. The CDR3 DNA reads as TGTGCCAGTAGCCCGGGAGCTGTCCAAGAGACCCAGTACTTC. Translation: CASSPGAVQETQYF.

The V gene is TRBV7-2, the J gene TRBJ2-3, with TRBD2 matching 9 bases. The ends lost 5 bases at V and 1 base at J; junction bases unmatched: 4. CDR3 length: 15 amino acids. CDR1 SGHTA and CDR2 FQGNSA come from the germline V gene. The CDR3 reads CASSPRLAGTDTQYF. Here the CDR3 DNA reads TGTGCCAGCAGCCCCAGACTAGCGGGCACAGATACGCAGTATTTT.

This chain connects TRBV5-1 to TRBJ1-1; TRBD1 matches at 8 bases. The germline V gene encodes CDR1 SGHRS and CDR2 YFSETQ. Germline trimming cut 0 bases from V and 0 bases from J; bases unmatched to any gene: 4. The CDR3 is 16 residues long. This chain's CDR3 is CASSLAGGSMNTEAFF. The CDR3 DNA is TGCGCCAGCAGCTTGGCAGGGGGCTCCATGAACACTGAAGCTTTCTTT.

The chain has TRBV11-2 and TRBJ2-5; no reliable D call. Looked up from germline, CDR1 is SGHAT and CDR2 is FQNNGV. Between the trimmed V and J ends, which lost 3 bases and 5 bases, there was a span of 10 bases. This CDR3 contains 13 residues. CDR3 sequence reads: CASSFSSRETQYF. The CDR3 bases are TGTGCCAGCAGCTTTTCCAGCAGGGAGACCCAGTACTTC.

The sample holds one count of this clone. The V gene is TRBV5-1, the J gene TRBJ2-7; 8 positions match TRBD1. Germline assignment: CDR1 SGHRS and CDR2 YFSETQ. This CDR3 comprises 15 residues. V dropped 0 bases and J dropped 2; count of bases not matched to a gene: 4. The CDR3 loop reads CASSLVIQGAYEQYF. Here the CDR3 DNA reads TGCGCCAGCAGCTTGGTTATACAGGGGGCCTACGAGCAGTACTTC.

The V call is TRBV4-1, the J call TRBJ2-2, with a weak D call TRBD1 (5 bases). Germline values: CDR1 MGHRA, CDR2 YSYEKL. Deletions cut 2 bases from V and 3 bases from J, with 13 bases between. The CDR3 has 16 residues. The CDR3 DNA follows: TGCGCCAGCAGCCAACCCTCAGACAGATACACCGGGGAGCTGTTTTTT. This codes for CASSQPSDRYTGELFF.

The chain couples TRBV11-1 to TRBJ2-3; 8 positions match TRBD2. Germline loops: CDR1 SGHAT, CDR2 FQDESV (reference sequence). This CDR3 region has 16 residues. Trimming removed 5 bases from V and 0 bases from J; junction bases left unmatched: 7. CDR3 in amino acids: CASSLLAGTSTDTQYF. As DNA, the CDR3 is TGTGCCAGCAGCCTCTTAGCGGGAACTAGCACAGATACGCAGTATTTT. The full variable domain, its missing parts supplied by reference TRBV11-1 and TRBJ2-3, is EAEVAQSPRYKITEKSQAVAFWCDPISGHATLYWYRQILGQGPELLVQFQDESVVDDSQLPKDRFSAERLKGVDSTLKIQPAELGDSAMYLCASSLLAGTSTDTQYFGPGTRLTVL.

The table lists this clone with a count of one. The V gene is TRBV10-2, the J gene TRBJ2-3; 8 bases agree with TRBD2. The CDR3 sequence is 14 residues long. Germline-derived CDR1 and CDR2 are WSHSY and SAAADI. Losses at the gene ends were 10 bases for V and 5 bases for J; bases not matched to a gene: 11. CDR3 protein: CATLGFLAGDTQYF. CDR3 sequence (DNA): TGCGCCACCCTCGGGTTCCTAGCGGGAGATACGCAGTATTTT.

The V gene is TRBV7-2, the J gene TRBJ2-2; D remains ambiguous. The CDR3 has 17 residues. Germline V lookup: CDR1 SGHTA, CDR2 FQGNSA. Trimming left V 1 base short and J 0 bases short, with 12 bases between. The CDR3 DNA is TGTGCCAGCAGCTTAGTAGTTCTCAGCGCGAACACCGGGGAGCTGTTTTTT. Translated: CASSLVVLSANTGELFF.

V usage is TRBV6-5 and J usage is TRBJ1-4, with D uncertain. This CDR3 spans 14 amino acids. Germline V CDR1 and CDR2: MNHEY, SVGAGI. Trimming cost V 2 bases and J 0 bases, with 4 bases left between them. Here the CDR3 DNA reads TGTGCCAGCAGTTACCTTGCAACTAATGAAAAACTGTTTTTT. This codes for CASSYLATNEKLFF.

The rearrangement joins TRBV7-3 to TRBJ2-1; TRBD2 agrees at 9 bases. V lost 4 bases, J lost 0 bases, and 7 bases stayed unmatched. Per germline, CDR1 SGHTA and CDR2 FQGTGA. The CDR3 spans 17 residues. The CDR3, as DNA: TGTGCCAGCAGCTCATGGACTAGCGTGAGCTCCTACAATGAGCAGTTCTTC. Translation gives CASSSWTSVSSYNEQFF.

With regard to this clone: The same CDR3 arises from other DNA sequences in this sample as well. V and J are TRBV7-2 and TRBJ2-7; D might be TRBD1 (5 bases). Germline CDR1 SGHTA, CDR2 FQGNSA. Trimming took 1 base from V and 0 from J, leaving 10 bases between them. CDR3 length: 15 residues. CDR3 residues: CASSLEGRGSYEQYF. CDR3 DNA sequence: TGTGCCAGCAGCTTAGAGGGTAGGGGCTCCTACGAGCAGTACTTC.

This chain joins TRBV5-1 and TRBJ2-3; 7 bases map to TRBD2. The ends lost 1 base at V and 1 base at J; junction bases unmatched: 3. The CDR3 is 15 amino acids. Germline CDR1 reads SGHRS; CDR2 reads YFSETQ. CDR3 sequence: CASSLFAGGTDTQYF. CDR3 nucleotides: TGCGCCAGCAGCTTGTTCGCGGGAGGCACAGATACGCAGTATTTT.

V is TRBV4-1 and J is TRBJ1-5, with 7 bases fitting TRBD1. Germline V gene data show CDR1 as MGHRA and CDR2 as YSYEKL. V shed 3 bases and J 5 bases; nucleotides not matched to a gene: 10. This CDR3 spans 16 amino acids. CDR3 sequence reads: CASSHRTGSDDQPQHF. CDR3 sequence (DNA): TGCGCCAGCAGCCATAGGACAGGTAGTGATGATCAGCCCCAGCATTTT.

This rearrangement joins TRBV4-2 to TRBJ2-1, with TRBD2 matching over 10 bases. The CDR3 is made up of 15 amino acids. Germline CDR1 is LGHNA and CDR2 is YNFKEQ. Unmatched junction bases numbered 4, after V lost 0 bases and J lost 8 bases. The CDR3 region is CASSQELAGWDEQFF. CDR3 bases: TGTGCCAGCAGCCAAGAACTAGCGGGATGGGATGAGCAGTTCTTC.

The genes are TRBV7-2 and TRBJ2-2; a weak D match, TRBD1 (5 bases). The CDR3 totals 13 residues. Trimming took 6 bases from V and 5 from J, leaving 10 bases between them. Germline assignment: CDR1 SGHTA and CDR2 FQGNSA. CDR3 in DNA: TGTGCCAGCAGATCAGGGTTTACCGGGGAGCTGTTTTTT. This translates into CASRSGFTGELFF.

The V call is TRBV7-9, the J call TRBJ2-1, with 15 bases aligning to TRBD2. Germline CDR1 and CDR2: SEHNR and FQNEAQ (reference sequence). The ends lost 5 bases at V and 6 bases at J; junction bases unmatched: 8. The CDR3 contains 17 residues. The CDR3 DNA is TGTGCCAGCAGCCGGACTAGCGGGAGGGCCTGGGTCAATGAGCAGTTCTTC. It translates to CASSRTSGRAWVNEQFF.